This TCR beta chain emerged from a study of T cells in localized non-small cell lung cancer. Sequenced by immunoSEQ multiplex PCR; TCRdb stores in-frame clones only, minus some. The table lists about 2,000 clones, around 20% of them singletons. Points from the study as a whole: In uninvolved adjacent lung, T cell clonality reached its highest value, exceeding tumor.

This CDR3 is 16 amino acids long. The germline gives CDR1 MDHEN, CDR2 SYDVKM. V was pared by 6 bases and J by 8 bases, with 11 bases of the junction left unmatched. This clone was seen a handful of times. Its antigen is currently unknown. Source: lung tumor tissue, taken before any cancer treatment. The chain links TRBV28 to TRBJ2-1, with 12 bases that match TRBD2. The source of this sequence is a man aged 35-75 years with stage I lung adenocarcinoma. CDR3 in DNA: TGTGCCAGCAGCACTCCTAGCGGGAGGGGTCGGGATGAGCAGTTCTTC. It specifies CASSTPSGRGRDEQFF.